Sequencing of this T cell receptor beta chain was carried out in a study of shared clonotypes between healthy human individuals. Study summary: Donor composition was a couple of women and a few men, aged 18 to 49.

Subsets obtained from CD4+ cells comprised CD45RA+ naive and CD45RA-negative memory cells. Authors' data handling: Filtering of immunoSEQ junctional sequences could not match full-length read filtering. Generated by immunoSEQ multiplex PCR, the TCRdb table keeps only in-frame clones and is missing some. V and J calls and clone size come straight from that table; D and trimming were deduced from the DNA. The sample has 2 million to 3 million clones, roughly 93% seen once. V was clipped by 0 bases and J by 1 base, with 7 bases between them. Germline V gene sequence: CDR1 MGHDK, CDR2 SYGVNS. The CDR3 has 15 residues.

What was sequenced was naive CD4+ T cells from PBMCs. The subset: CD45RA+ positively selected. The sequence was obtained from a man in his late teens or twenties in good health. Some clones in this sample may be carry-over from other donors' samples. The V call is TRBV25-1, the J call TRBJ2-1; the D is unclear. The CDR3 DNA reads TGTGCCAGCAGTGAATACGTGGGATCCTACAATGAGCAGTTCTTC. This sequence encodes CASSEYVGSYNEQFF.